This passage covers 3 T cell receptor beta chains from one sample sequenced in a study of T cell responses to AZD1222 COVID-19 vaccine. Produced via immunoSEQ multiplex PCR; TCRdb's table is partial and in-frame only. The sample has approximately 150,000 clones, roughly 90% seen once. The input for sequencing was peripheral blood, taken 28 days after the second AZD1222 dose. All receptors come from an adult who received the AZD1222 COVID-19 vaccine.

The CDR3, as DNA: TGTGCCTGGAGTGTCAACCTGAACACTGAAGCTTTCTTT. Its translation: CAWSVNLNTEAFF. The chain recombines TRBV30 with TRBJ1-1; D remains ambiguous. The V gene's germline CDR1 is GTSNPN and CDR2 SVGIG (reference sequence). The CDR3 contains 13 residues. The ends were cut back, 0 bases at V and 0 bases at J, with 5 bases in the middle.

The chain links TRBV19 to TRBJ1-1; D is perhaps TRBD1 (5 bases). This CDR3 is built from 15 residues. V dropped 7 bases and J dropped 1 base, with 16 bases sitting between them. Germline V gives CDR1 LNHDA, CDR2 SQIVND (reference sequence). Here the CDR3 DNA reads TGTGCCAGTACGTCATGGGGCTCGCCGAACACTGAAGCTTTCTTT. Its protein product is CASTSWGSPNTEAFF.

The chain uses TRBV15 and TRBJ2-7, with TRBD1 matching 9 bases. Germline values: CDR1 LNHNV, CDR2 YYDKDF (reference sequence). The V gene end was trimmed by 1 base and the J gene end by 6 bases; junction bases not matched to a gene: 1. The CDR3 extends over 13 amino acids. CDR3 coding DNA: TGTGCCACCAGCAGAGGGACAGGGGTCGAGCAGTACTTC. This codes for CATSRGTGVEQYF. The complete variable domain, with remaining parts taken from reference TRBV15 and TRBJ2-7, reads DAMVIQNPRYQVTQFGKPVTLSCSQTLNHNVMYWYQQKSSQAPKLLFHYYDKDFNNEADTPDNFQSRRPNTSFCFLDIRSPGLGDTAMYLCATSRGTGVEQYFGPGTRLTVT.